The source of this TCR beta chain is a study of tumor-infiltrating lymphocytes in primary liver carcinoma. J gave up 3 bases and V 3 bases, and 5 bases lay outside the gene matches. The CDR3 extends over 14 amino acids. Making TCR beta cDNA involved approximately 510 ng total RNA and a constant-region primer. ARM-PCR, slightly modified, supplied the TCR beta libraries through three nested multiplex PCR rounds. The first two PCR rounds used TRBV1-TRBV30 primers with a Cbeta primer, around 10 cycles each. TCRdb called the multiplex PCR reads again in MiXCR, with one record for every CDR3 protein. Of approximately 320,000 distinct CDR3 sequences in the sample, 45% to 70% were seen once. In this sample, this clonotype turned up many times. They got blood RNA out of unsorted whole blood and also pulled out germline DNA.

This sequence originates from a woman aged 30 to 39 with primary liver carcinoma and hepatitis B virus infection. The chain combines TRBV12-3 or TRBV12-4 with TRBJ2-7; TRBD2 matches 7 bases. Sequenced material: peripheral blood. The CDR3 nucleotides are TGTGCCAGCAGTTTCTCCGGGGGGATCTACGAGCAGTACTTC. Protein sequence: CASSFSGGIYEQYF.